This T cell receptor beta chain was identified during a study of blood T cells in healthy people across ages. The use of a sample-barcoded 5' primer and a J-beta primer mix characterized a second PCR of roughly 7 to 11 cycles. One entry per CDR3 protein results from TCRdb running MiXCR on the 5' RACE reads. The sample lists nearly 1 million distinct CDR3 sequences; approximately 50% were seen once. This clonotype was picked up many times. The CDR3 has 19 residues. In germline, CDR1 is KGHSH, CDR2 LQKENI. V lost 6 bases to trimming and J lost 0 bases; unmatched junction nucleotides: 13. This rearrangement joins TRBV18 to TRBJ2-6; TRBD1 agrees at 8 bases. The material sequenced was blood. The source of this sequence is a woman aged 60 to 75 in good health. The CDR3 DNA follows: TGTGCCAGCTCCTCATGGCAGGGGGCTGACTTCTCTGGGGCCAACGTCCTGACTTTC. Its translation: CASSSWQGADFSGANVLTF.